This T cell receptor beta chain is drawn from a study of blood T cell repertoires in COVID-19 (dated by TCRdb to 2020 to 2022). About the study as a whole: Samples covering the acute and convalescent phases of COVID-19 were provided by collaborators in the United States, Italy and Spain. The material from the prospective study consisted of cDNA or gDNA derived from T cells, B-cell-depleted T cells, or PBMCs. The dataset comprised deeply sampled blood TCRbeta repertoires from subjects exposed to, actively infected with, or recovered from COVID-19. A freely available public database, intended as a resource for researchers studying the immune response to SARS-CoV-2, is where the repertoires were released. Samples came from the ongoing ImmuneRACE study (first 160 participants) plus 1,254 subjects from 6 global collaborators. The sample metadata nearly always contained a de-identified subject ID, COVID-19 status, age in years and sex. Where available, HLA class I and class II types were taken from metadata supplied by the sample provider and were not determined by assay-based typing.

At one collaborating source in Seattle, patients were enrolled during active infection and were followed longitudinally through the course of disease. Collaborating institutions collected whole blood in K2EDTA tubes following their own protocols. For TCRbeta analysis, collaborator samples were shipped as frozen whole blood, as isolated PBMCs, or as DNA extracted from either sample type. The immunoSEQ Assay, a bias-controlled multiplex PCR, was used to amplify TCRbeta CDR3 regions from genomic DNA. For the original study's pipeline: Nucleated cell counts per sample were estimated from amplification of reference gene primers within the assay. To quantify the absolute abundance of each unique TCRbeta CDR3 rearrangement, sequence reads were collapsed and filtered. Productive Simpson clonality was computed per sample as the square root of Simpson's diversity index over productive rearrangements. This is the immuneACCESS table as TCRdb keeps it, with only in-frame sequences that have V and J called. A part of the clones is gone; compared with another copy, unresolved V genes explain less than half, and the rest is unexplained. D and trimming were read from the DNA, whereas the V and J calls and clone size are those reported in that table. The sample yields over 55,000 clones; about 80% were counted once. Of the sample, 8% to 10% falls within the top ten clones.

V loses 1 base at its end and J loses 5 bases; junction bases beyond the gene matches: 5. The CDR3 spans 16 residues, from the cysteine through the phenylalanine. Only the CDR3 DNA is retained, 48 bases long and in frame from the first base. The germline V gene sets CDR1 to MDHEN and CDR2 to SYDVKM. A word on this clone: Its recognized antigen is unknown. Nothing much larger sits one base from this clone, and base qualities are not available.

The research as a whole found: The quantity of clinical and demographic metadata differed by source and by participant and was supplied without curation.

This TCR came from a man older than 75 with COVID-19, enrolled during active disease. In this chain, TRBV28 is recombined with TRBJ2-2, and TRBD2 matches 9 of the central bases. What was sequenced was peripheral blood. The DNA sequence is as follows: TGTGCCAGCAGTTTATTGCGGGGGGGCCGAACCGGGGAGCTGTTTTTT. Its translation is CASSLLRGGRTGELFF.